A single sample is the source of the 3 T cell receptor beta chains below, sequenced in a study of immune characterization of retroperitoneal liposarcoma. MiXCR was run by TCRdb on the PCR reads, yielding one entry per CDR3 protein. The repertoire has around 20,000 distinct CDR3 sequences, approximately 37% of them found once; the top ten carry about 7.8%. Sequencing was performed on blood. The receptors originated from a male donor with retroperitoneal liposarcoma.

The chain has TRBV4-1 and TRBJ2-7; D assignment may be TRBD1 or TRBD2 (5 bases each). The CDR3 runs to 15 residues. Trimming took off 7 bases at V and 5 bases at J, with 21 bases between the two ends. Germline CDR1 MGHRA, CDR2 YSYEKL. DNA for the CDR3: TGCGCCAGCAACAATTCCGGGACGCCGCCCCACGAGCAGTACTTC. Protein product: CASNNSGTPPHEQYF.

This clonotype was counted only a few times. The V and J genes are TRBV12-3 or TRBV12-4 and TRBJ2-5; D perhaps matches TRBD1 (5 bases). The V end lost 4 bases, the J end lost 0 bases, and 18 bases lay between the germline ends. The CDR3 extends over 17 amino acids. The CDR3 region is CASSSSWGQGDQETQYF. The CDR3 nucleotides read TGTGCCAGCAGTTCCTCTTGGGGCCAGGGTGACCAAGAGACCCAGTACTTC.

As regards this clonotype: A much larger clonotype is one base distant, so this may be a read error. The V and J genes are TRBV7-2 and TRBJ2-7; 9 positions match TRBD2. The germline CDR1 and CDR2 sequences are SGHTA and FQGNSA. This CDR3 region has 15 residues. The V and J ends lost 3 bases and 6 bases, in that order; junction bases with no gene match: 9. The CDR3 DNA sequence: TGTGCCAGCAGCTTCCGACTAGCGGCGCCACTCGAGCAGTACTTC. Encoded protein: CASSFRLAAPLEQYF.